This T cell receptor (beta chain) was captured by sequencing in a study of blood T cells in healthy people across ages. Whole-study findings and limits: Naive CD4+ cell counts and diversity both ran higher in long-lived than in aged donors.

Germline loops: CDR1 MNHNY, CDR2 SVGAGI (reference sequence). V shed 10 bases, J shed 3 bases, and the junction held 7 bases outside the gene matches. The CDR3 length is 14 residues. Next came a second PCR, run for about 7 to 11 cycles, which used a sample-barcoded 5' primer along with a J-beta primer mix. Every molecule of cDNA carried a tag from a template-switch adaptor with 12 random nucleotides. Every sample gave at least 2.5 million paired-end reads containing CDR3. Each CDR3 protein gets one entry after TCRdb re-called the 5' RACE reads with MiXCR. This sample has around 580,000 distinct CDR3 sequences, with around half found just once. This clonotype has more than one count but fewer than ten. The antigen is not known. The donors, all healthy, were Caucasians living in Russia, aged about 6 to 90.

This clonotype originated in an elderly man in good health. Sequencing was performed on blood. V usage is TRBV6-6 and J usage is TRBJ2-3; 10 positions match TRBD2. CDR3 in amino acids: CATLAGGLTDTQYF. CDR3 nucleotide sequence: TGTGCCACCTTAGCGGGAGGTTTAACAGATACGCAGTATTTT.